The sequence of this T cell receptor (beta chain) was determined in a study of persistence of HIV-infected CD4 T cells (dated by TCRdb to 2018 to 2020). Notes on the research overall: CMV- and HIV-1 Gag-responding CD4+ T cells were isolated from ART-treated individuals so that antigen-driven clonal expansion of HIV-1-infected cells could be examined. Participants had been on suppressive ART for a median of about eight years. Peripheral blood samples of up to roughly 180 mL were collected at multiple time points, except for a couple of participants, who underwent leukapheresis at a single time point. TCRbeta sequencing assessed the clonality of all cells in each sorted population, while proviral sequencing assessed the clonality of infected cells. The TCR cluster analysis across participants included roughly eight participants for CMV and roughly seven participants for Gag. The investigation overall reported the following: The study involved few individuals and tested only a limited range of antigens. TCRbeta richness in CMV- and Gag-responding cells was significantly lower than in anti-CD3/anti-CD28-responding cells; CMV-responding cells had higher oligoclonality than CD3/CD28-stimulated and Gag-responding cells. Bulk TCR analyses could not be restricted to the rare CMV-responding cells that actually carried HIV-1 proviruses. Enrichment of degenerate expanded CDR3beta sequences was found in antigen-responding cells, suggesting convergent selection of CD4+ responses to CMV and Gag. Within the same sorted populations, how oligoclonal the TCRs were correlated with how oligoclonal the proviruses were.

The sample holds one count of this clone. Its target antigen remains unknown. No quality values exist for individual bases; no much larger clone is one base distant. The same CDR3 also results from other DNA sequences found in this sample. This specimen's treatment or condition label, interpreted: suppressive antiretroviral therapy. Cells were stimulated with a pool of overlapping HIV-1 Gag 15-mer peptides at approximately 0.93 ug per peptide per mL. Memory CD4+ T cells that did not respond, being CD40L-negative, CD69-negative and CD45RO-high, were sorted as memory populations depleted of antigen-responding cells. Participants were HIV-1-infected adults who started suppressive ART during chronic infection. Plasma HIV-1 RNA had been undetectable (below 50 copies/mL) in participants for at least 4 years. To be included, a participant needed positive CMV serology and a CD4+ T cell count above 400 cells/uL. Before stimulation, PBMCs were isolated using density centrifugation and then depleted of CD8+ T cells. CD8-depleted PBMCs were stimulated for 15 to 20 hours with anti-CD28/CD49d costimulation, CD40-blocking antibody and enfuvirtide to prevent new infections. Cell sorting was performed on a Beckman Coulter MoFlo Legacy or XDP sorter, and dead cells were excluded with propidium iodide. Genomic DNA was extracted with the QIAamp DNA Mini Kit for samples above one million cells, otherwise with the Quick-DNA Microprep Kit.

TCRbeta repertoires were sequenced from genomic DNA with the immunoSEQ hsTCRB assay version 4 in survey mode. For TCRbeta sequencing, genomic DNA was diluted to 8 to 10 ng/uL, with up to roughly 1 ug used per sample. Regarding the original processing steps: TCRbeta data analysis was done in ImmunoSeq Analyzer 3.0, and diversity was calculated on productive nucleotide rearrangements. Lower-bound TCR diversity was estimated with the improved Chao index, and clonality with the Gini coefficient using the Immunarch R package. Different nucleotide rearrangements encoding the same CDR3beta amino acid sequence were treated as distinct clonotypes. Differential abundance analysis found TCRbeta sequences that were significantly enriched in antigen-responding cells compared with anti-CD3/anti-CD28-activated cells. TCRs were clustered by predicted peptide-MHC specificity with GLIPH2, both within individual participants and across merged participant data sets. In TCRdb, the immuneACCESS table is reduced to in-frame sequences with V and J assigned. These tables do not hold every clone; where another copy was compared, an unresolved V gene accounts for under half, and the others remain unexplained. The DNA gave D and trimming, while V, J and clone size come from that table. The table for this sample lists roughly 32,000 clones; around 82% of them were counted only once. The ten biggest clones cover 15% to 20% of the sample.

V loses 6 bases, J loses 6 bases, and the germline ends lie 11 bases apart. Taken from cysteine to phenylalanine, the CDR3 has 13 residues. Only the CDR3 DNA stays, 39 bases, in frame from base 1. Taken from the germline V gene, the CDR1 and CDR2 loops are KGHSH and LQKENI. The receptor was derived from an adult woman with HIV who was CMV-seropositive. This specimen consisted of CD4+ T cells sorted from PBMCs after roughly 17-hour stimulation, obtained from a patient who received antiretroviral therapy. Interpreted using the paper, the cell subset or site label stands for: CD40L-CD69- CD45RO-high memory CD4 T cells not responding to Gag peptides. Recombination linked TRBV18 to TRBJ2-2, with the D gene uncertain. The CDR3 region reads CASSPDRAGELFF. The DNA sequence is TGTGCCAGCTCCCCCGACCGAGCCGGGGAGCTGTTTTTT.